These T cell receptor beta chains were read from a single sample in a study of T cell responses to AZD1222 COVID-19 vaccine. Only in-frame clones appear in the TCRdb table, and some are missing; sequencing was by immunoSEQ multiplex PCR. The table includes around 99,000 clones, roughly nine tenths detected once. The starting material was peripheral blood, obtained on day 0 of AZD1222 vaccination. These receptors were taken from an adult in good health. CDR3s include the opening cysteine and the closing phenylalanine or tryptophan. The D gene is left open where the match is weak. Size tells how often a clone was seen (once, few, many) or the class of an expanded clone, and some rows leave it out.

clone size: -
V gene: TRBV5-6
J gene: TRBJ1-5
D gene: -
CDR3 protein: CASSSRTLNQPQHF
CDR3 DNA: TGTGCCAGCAGCTCGCGGACACTCAATCAGCCCCAGCATTTT

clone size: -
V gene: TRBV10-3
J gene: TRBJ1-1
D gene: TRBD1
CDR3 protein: CAISDQTGGNTEAFF
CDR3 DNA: TGTGCCATCAGTGACCAGACAGGGGGCAACACTGAAGCTTTCTTT

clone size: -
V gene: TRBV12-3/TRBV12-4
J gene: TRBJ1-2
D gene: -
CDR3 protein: CASTPWRGYGYTF
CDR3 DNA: TGTGCCAGCACCCCATGGAGGGGCTATGGCTACACCTTC

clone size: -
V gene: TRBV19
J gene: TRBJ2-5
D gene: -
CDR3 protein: CASSIGRIGAQETQYF
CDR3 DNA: TGTGCCAGTAGTATTGGGCGAATCGGAGCACAAGAGACCCAGTACTTC

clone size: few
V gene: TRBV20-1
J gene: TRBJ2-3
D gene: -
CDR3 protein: CSAGSDTQYF
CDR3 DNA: TGCAGTGCGGGGTCGGATACGCAGTATTTT

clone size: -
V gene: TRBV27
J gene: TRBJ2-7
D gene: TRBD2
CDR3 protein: CASSLLAGNYEQYF
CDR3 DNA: TGTGCCAGCAGTTTACTAGCGGGAAACTACGAGCAGTACTTC

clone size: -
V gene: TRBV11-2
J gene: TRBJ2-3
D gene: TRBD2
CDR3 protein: CASIKAGLNTDTQYF
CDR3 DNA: TGTGCCAGCATCAAAGCGGGGCTAAACACAGATACGCAGTATTTT

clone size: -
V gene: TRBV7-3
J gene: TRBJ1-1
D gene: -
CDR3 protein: CASSVVRDTEAFF
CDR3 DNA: TGTGCCAGCAGCGTAGTGAGGGACACTGAAGCTTTCTTT

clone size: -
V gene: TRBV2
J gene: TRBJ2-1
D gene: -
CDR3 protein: CASTPQASEQFF
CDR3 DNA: TGTGCCAGCACCCCACAAGCCAGTGAGCAGTTCTTC

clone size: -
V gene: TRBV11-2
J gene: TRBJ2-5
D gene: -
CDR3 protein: CASSSGTRETQYF
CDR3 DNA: TGTGCCAGCAGTTCCGGAACGCGCGAGACCCAGTACTTC

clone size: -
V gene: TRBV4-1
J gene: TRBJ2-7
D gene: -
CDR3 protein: CASSPPGAYEQYF
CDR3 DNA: TGCGCCAGCAGCCCTCCGGGGGCCTACGAGCAGTACTTC

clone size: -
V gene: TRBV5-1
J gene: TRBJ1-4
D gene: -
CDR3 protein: CASSLALGGNEKLFF
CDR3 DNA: TGCGCCAGCAGCTTGGCCTTGGGGGGGAATGAAAAACTGTTTTTT

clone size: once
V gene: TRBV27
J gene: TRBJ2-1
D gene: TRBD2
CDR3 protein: CASSFRLAGSRSYNEQFF
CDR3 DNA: TGTGCCAGCAGTTTTCGACTAGCGGGTTCCCGCTCCTACAATGAGCAGTTCTTC

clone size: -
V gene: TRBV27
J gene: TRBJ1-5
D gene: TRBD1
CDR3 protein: CASSVQGGENQPQHF
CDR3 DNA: TGTGCCAGCAGTGTACAGGGGGGAGAAAATCAGCCCCAGCATTTT

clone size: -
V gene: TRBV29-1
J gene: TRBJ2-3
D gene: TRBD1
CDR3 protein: CSAKRDRARSDTQYF
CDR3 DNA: TGCAGCGCTAAGAGGGACAGGGCCCGTTCAGATACGCAGTATTTT

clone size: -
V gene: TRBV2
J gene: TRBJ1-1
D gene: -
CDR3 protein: CASNEGWNTEAFF
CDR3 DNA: TGTGCCAGCAATGAGGGTTGGAACACTGAAGCTTTCTTT

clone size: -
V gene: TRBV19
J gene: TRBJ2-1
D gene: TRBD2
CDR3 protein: CASKTSGPHYNEQFF
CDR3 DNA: TGTGCCAGTAAGACTAGCGGGCCTCACTACAATGAGCAGTTCTTC

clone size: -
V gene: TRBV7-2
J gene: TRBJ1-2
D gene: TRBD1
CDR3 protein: CASSLQGQGYGYTF
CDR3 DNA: TGTGCCAGCAGCTTACAGGGACAGGGTTATGGCTACACCTTC

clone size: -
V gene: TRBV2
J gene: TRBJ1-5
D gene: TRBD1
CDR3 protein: CASSGGQGNQPQHF
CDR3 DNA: TGTGCCAGCAGTGGGGGACAGGGGAATCAGCCCCAGCATTTT

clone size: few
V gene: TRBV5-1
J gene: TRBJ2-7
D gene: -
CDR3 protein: CASSFGSSMEQYF
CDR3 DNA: TGCGCCAGCAGCTTCGGGTCTAGCATGGAGCAGTACTTC

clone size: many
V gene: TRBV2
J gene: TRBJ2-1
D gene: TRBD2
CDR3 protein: CASSMETSGYNEQFF
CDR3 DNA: TGTGCCAGCAGTATGGAGACTAGCGGCTACAATGAGCAGTTCTTC

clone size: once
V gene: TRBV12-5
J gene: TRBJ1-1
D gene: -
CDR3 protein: CASGLELWSTEAFF
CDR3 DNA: TGTGCTAGTGGTTTGGAGTTGTGGAGCACTGAAGCTTTCTTT

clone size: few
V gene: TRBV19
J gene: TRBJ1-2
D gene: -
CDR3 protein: CASNIDDRSSNYGYTF
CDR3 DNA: TGTGCCAGTAACATCGACGACCGTTCCTCTAACTATGGCTACACCTTC

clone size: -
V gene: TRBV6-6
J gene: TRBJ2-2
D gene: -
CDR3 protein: CASSYLSRGSTGELFF
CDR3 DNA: TGTGCCAGCAGTTACCTCTCCCGGGGGAGCACCGGGGAGCTGTTTTTT

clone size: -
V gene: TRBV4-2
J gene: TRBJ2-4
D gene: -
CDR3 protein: CASSQEGSPKNIQYF
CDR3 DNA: TGTGCCAGCAGCCAAGAGGGCAGCCCCAAAAACATTCAGTACTTC

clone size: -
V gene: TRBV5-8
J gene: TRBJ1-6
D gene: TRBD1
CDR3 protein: CASSFQGARNSPLHF
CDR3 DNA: TGTGCCAGCAGCTTTCAGGGGGCGAGAAATTCACCCCTCCACTTT

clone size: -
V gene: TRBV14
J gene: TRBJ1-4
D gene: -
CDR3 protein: CASSQTGPGEKLFF
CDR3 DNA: TGTGCCAGCAGCCAGACGGGTCCGGGGGAAAAACTGTTTTTT